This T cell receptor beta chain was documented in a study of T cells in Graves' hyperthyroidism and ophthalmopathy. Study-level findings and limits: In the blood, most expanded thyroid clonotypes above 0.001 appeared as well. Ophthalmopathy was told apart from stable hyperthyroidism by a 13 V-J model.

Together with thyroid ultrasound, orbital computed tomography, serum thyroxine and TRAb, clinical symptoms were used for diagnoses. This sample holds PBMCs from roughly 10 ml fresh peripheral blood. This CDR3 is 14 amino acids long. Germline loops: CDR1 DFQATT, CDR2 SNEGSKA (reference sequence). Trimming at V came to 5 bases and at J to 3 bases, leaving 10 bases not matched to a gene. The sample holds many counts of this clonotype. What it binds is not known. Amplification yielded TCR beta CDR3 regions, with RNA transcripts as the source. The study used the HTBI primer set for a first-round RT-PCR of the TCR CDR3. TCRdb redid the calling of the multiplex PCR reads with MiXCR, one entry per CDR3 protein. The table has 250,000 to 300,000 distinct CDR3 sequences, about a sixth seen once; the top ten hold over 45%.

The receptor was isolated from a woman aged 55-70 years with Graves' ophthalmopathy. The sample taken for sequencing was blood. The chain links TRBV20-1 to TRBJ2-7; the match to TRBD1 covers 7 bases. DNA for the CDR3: TGCAGTGCTCGCCGGCGGACAGGTGTCTACGAGCAGTACTTC. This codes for CSARRRTGVYEQYF.